What follows are 25 T cell receptor beta chains derived from one specimen sequenced in a study of blood T cell repertoires in COVID-19. Data came from immunoSEQ multiplex PCR; TCRdb stores just in-frame clones and leaves some out. The sample holds around 360,000 clones, about 90% seen once. The sample was PBMCs or T cells enriched from blood (not recorded which). The receptors here all came from a woman in her twenties or thirties who had recovered from COVID-19.

This clone appeared once. The chain has TRBV3-1 (or the pseudogene TRBV3-2) and TRBJ2-7; 8 bases line up with TRBD1. Germline CDR1 and CDR2: LGHDT and YNNKEL (reference sequence). This CDR3 is built from 17 residues. V dropped 1 base and J dropped 7; count of bases not matched to a gene: 15. DNA for the CDR3: TGTGCCAGCAGCCAAGCCGCTGGGACAGGCCTTGGGGGAGAGCAGTACTTC. Encoded protein: CASSQAAGTGLGGEQYF.

The J gene is TRBJ1-2, the V gene TRBV7-9, with 7 nucleotides matching TRBD1. V dropped 5 bases and J dropped 5; count of bases not matched to a gene: 2. The CDR3 loop spans 12 amino acids. Germline V gene lookup returns CDR1 SEHNR and CDR2 FQNEAQ (reference sequence). The CDR3: CASSTGEYGYTF. Written as DNA, the CDR3 is TGTGCCAGCAGCACAGGGGAGTATGGCTACACCTTC.

V gene TRBV2 combines with J gene TRBJ2-7; 13 nucleotides agree with TRBD2. Trimming removed 4 bases from V and 2 bases from J; junction bases left unmatched: 5. The germline gives CDR1 SNHLY, CDR2 FYNNEI. CDR3 length equals 16 residues. As DNA, the CDR3 is TGTGCCAGCAGTGCCGGACTAGCGGGAGACCCCTACGAGCAGTACTTC. Translated: CASSAGLAGDPYEQYF.

This rearrangement joins TRBV27 to TRBJ2-5; 10 nucleotides line up with TRBD2. This CDR3 has 16 residues. Germline trimming cut 2 bases from V and 5 bases from J; bases unmatched to any gene: 8. Germline V lookup: CDR1 MNHEY, CDR2 SMNVEV (reference sequence). This CDR3 is CASSLGSGGPGETQYF. The CDR3 DNA sequence: TGTGCCAGCAGTTTAGGTAGCGGGGGGCCAGGGGAGACCCAGTACTTC.

The chain uses TRBV7-8 and TRBJ2-7; 7 bases are a match to TRBD2. The V segment lost 0 bases and the J segment 7 bases; nucleotides outside the gene matches: 9. CDR1 is SGHVS and CDR2 is FQNEAQ in the germline V gene. The CDR3 has 15 amino acids. The CDR3 coding sequence is TGTGCCAGCAGCTTAGCCAGGACTAGTATCCTTGAGCAGTACTTC. Translating it yields CASSLARTSILEQYF.

Notes on this clone: Other DNA sequences in this specimen translate into the identical CDR3. The chain joins TRBV3-1 (or the pseudogene TRBV3-2) to TRBJ1-2; TRBD1 matches at 9 bases. V lost 3 bases and J lost 5; bases outside the gene matches: 1. The CDR3 loop spans 13 amino acids. From germline, CDR1 is LGHDT and CDR2 YNNKEL (reference sequence). For the CDR3, the DNA is TGTGCCAGCAGCCAGGGACAGGGATATGGCTACACCTTC. This gives the protein CASSQGQGYGYTF.

The chain couples TRBV9 to TRBJ1-4; 7 bases agree with TRBD1. CDR3 length: 15 residues. The germline CDR1 and CDR2 sequences are SGDLS and YYNGEE. Losses at the gene ends were 3 bases for V and 3 bases for J; bases not matched to a gene: 5. The CDR3 DNA follows: TGTGCCAGCAGCGCTCGGGACAGACCTAATGAAAAACTGTTTTTT. Translating it yields CASSARDRPNEKLFF.

The rearrangement joins TRBV19 to TRBJ2-2, with 12 bases lining up with TRBD2. This CDR3 comprises 15 residues. V lost 4 bases and J lost 4; bases outside the gene matches: 1. The germline gives CDR1 LNHDA, CDR2 SQIVND (reference sequence). CDR3 amino acids: CASSTGLAGTGELFF. For the CDR3, the DNA is TGTGCCAGTAGTACGGGACTAGCGGGCACCGGGGAGCTGTTTTTT.

V and J are TRBV2 and TRBJ2-3; 9 nucleotides agree with TRBD2. The V segment lost 4 bases and the J segment 0 bases; nucleotides outside the gene matches: 2. CDR1 and CDR2 from the germline V gene are SNHLY and FYNNEI. This CDR3 contains 15 residues. The CDR3 bases are TGTGCCAGCAGTGGGACTAGCGTTAGCACAGATACGCAGTATTTT. It yields the protein CASSGTSVSTDTQYF.

V gene TRBV4-1 combines with J gene TRBJ1-2, with D unresolved. V gave up 0 bases and J gave up 3 bases, with 17 bases separating them. Germline V CDR1 and CDR2: MGHRA, YSYEKL. This CDR3 contains 17 residues. CDR3 sequence (DNA): TGCGCCAGCAGCCAAGATTTGGGTAAAACAGCCGACTATGGCTACACCTTC. Its translation: CASSQDLGKTADYGYTF.

V usage is TRBV11-2 and J usage is TRBJ2-5; 7 bases are a match to TRBD1. The CDR3 has 15 residues. After removal of 4 bases from V and 2 bases from J, the junction contained 7 bases not matched to a gene. CDR1 and CDR2 from the germline V gene are SGHAT and FQNNGV. Here the CDR3 DNA reads TGTGCCAGCAGCTACCAGGGGGTCGCACAAGAGACCCAGTACTTC. Translation gives CASSYQGVAQETQYF.

CDR3 loop: CASSYGDSNYGYTF. CDR3 coding DNA: TGTGCCAGCAGTTACGGGGACTCTAACTATGGCTACACCTTC. The chain carries TRBV6-5 and TRBJ1-2, with a weak D call TRBD1 (5 bases). The V gene's germline CDR1 is MNHEY and CDR2 SVGAGI. The CDR3 covers 14 residues. The germline V and J ends were trimmed by 2 bases and 0 bases, with 7 bases remaining between them.

The rearrangement links TRBV5-1 to TRBJ2-1; D call uncertain. Trimming stripped 0 bases from V and 7 bases from J, with 14 bases between. Germline CDR1 and CDR2: SGHRS and YFSETQ. The CDR3 has 15 residues. The CDR3: CASSLDNPQRNEQFF. The CDR3 coding sequence is TGCGCCAGCAGCTTGGACAATCCCCAGAGGAATGAGCAGTTCTTC. Drawing the rest from reference TRBV5-1 and TRBJ2-1, the complete variable domain is KAGVTQTPRYLIKTRGQQVTLSCSPISGHRSVSWYQQTPGQGLQFLFEYFSETQRNKGNFPGRFSGRQFSNSRSEMNVSTLELGDSALYLCASSLDNPQRNEQFFGPGTRLTVL.

The chain carries TRBV27 and TRBJ1-6; the D is unclear. CDR1 and CDR2 from the germline V gene are MNHEY and SMNVEV (reference sequence). The CDR3 spans 15 residues. V was cut by 6 bases and J by 0 bases, with 9 bases left in between. The CDR3 DNA is TGTGCCAGCAGGATCGGGTCCTCCTATAATTCACCCCTCCACTTT. Translation: CASRIGSSYNSPLHF.

This chain links TRBV4-2 with TRBJ1-1; 8 bases agree with TRBD1. There are 15 residues in the CDR3. Germline CDR1 LGHNA, CDR2 YNFKEQ. V lost 2 bases to trimming and J lost 8 bases; unmatched junction nucleotides: 10. Here the CDR3 reads CASSQQRNGQGEAFF. The CDR3 coding sequence is TGTGCCAGCAGCCAACAACGAAATGGACAGGGCGAAGCTTTCTTT.

The chain carries TRBV4-1 and TRBJ1-4; the D is unclear. Between the trimmed V and J ends, which lost 2 bases and 6 bases, there was a span of 4 bases. The CDR3 sequence is 12 residues long. Germline assignment: CDR1 MGHRA and CDR2 YSYEKL. CDR3 sequence (DNA): TGCGCCAGCAGCCAACCTTATGAAAAACTGTTTTTT. This translates into CASSQPYEKLFF.

The chain employs TRBV20-1 and TRBJ1-2; maybe TRBD1 (5 bases). Germline V gene data show CDR1 as DFQATT and CDR2 as SNEGSKA (reference sequence). This CDR3 is 11 amino acids long. Trimming shortened V by 3 bases and J by 5 bases, and 7 bases separated the two germline ends. For the CDR3, the DNA is TGCAGTGCTAGGACAGATTATGGCTACACCTTC. The encoded protein is CSARTDYGYTF.

The chain carries TRBV29-1 and TRBJ2-7; D perhaps matches TRBD2 (6 bases). V was cut by 4 bases and J by 2 bases, with 12 bases left in between. This CDR3 has 13 amino acids. Germline CDR1 reads SQVTM; CDR2 reads ANQGSEA. CDR3 nucleotides: TGCAGCGTTGTTACGGGGGTGCCCTACGAGCAGTACTTC. This sequence encodes CSVVTGVPYEQYF.

The chain uses TRBV11-2 and TRBJ1-2; no clear D gene. CDR1 is SGHAT and CDR2 is FQNNGV in the germline V gene. The V gene lost 0 bases and the J gene lost 4 bases, with 6 bases spanning the gap. The CDR3 has 13 residues. The CDR3 bases are TGTGCCAGCAGCTTAGACAGGTTCTATGGCTACACCTTC. It is translated as CASSLDRFYGYTF. The variable domain in full, completed from reference TRBV11-2 and TRBJ1-2, reads EAGVAQSPRYKIIEKRQSVAFWCNPISGHATLYWYQQILGQGPKLLIQFQNNGVVDDSQLPKDRFSAERLKGVDSTLKIQPAKLEDSAVYLCASSLDRFYGYTFGSGTRLTVV.

This rearrangement joins TRBV27 to TRBJ2-5; no firm D call. The CDR3 sequence is 12 residues long. The V end was cut by 4 bases, the J end by 5 bases, with 8 bases between. CDR1 and CDR2 from the germline V gene are MNHEY and SMNVEV (reference sequence). The CDR3 spells CASSSTRETQYF. The CDR3 DNA is TGTGCCAGCAGTTCGACACGGGAGACCCAGTACTTC.

V and J are TRBV15 and TRBJ2-2; tentatively, D is TRBD2 (6 bases). Trimming stripped 11 bases from V and 4 bases from J, with 11 bases between. Per germline, CDR1 LNHNV and CDR2 YYDKDF (reference sequence). This CDR3 region has 12 residues. This CDR3 reads CAARGTTGELFF. CDR3 DNA: TGTGCCGCCCGGGGGACCACCGGGGAGCTGTTTTTT.

V gene TRBV18 combines with J gene TRBJ1-3; no reliable D call. CDR1 KGHSH and CDR2 LQKENI come from the germline V gene. The CDR3 consists of 15 residues. Trimming pared 3 bases from V and 0 bases from J, leaving 9 bases between. In DNA, the CDR3 is TGTGCCAGCTCACCGACAACGGACTCTGGAAACACCATATATTTT. Residues: CASSPTTDSGNTIYF.

The genes are TRBV19 and TRBJ1-5, with no clear D. From germline, CDR1 is LNHDA and CDR2 SQIVND (reference sequence). CDR3 size: 16 residues. Trimming cost V 6 bases and J 5 bases, with 20 bases left between them. CDR3 DNA: TGTGCCAGTAGACCGGGTCCCCCACCCGATCATCAGCCCCAGCATTTT. This gives the protein CASRPGPPPDHQPQHF.

The DNA for the CDR3 is TGTGCCAGCAGTGAAAGCAGGGGGGCTCAGCCCCAGCATTTT. Encoded protein: CASSESRGAQPQHF. The V gene is TRBV2, the J gene TRBJ1-5, with 7 nucleotides matching TRBD1. Germline assignment: CDR1 SNHLY and CDR2 FYNNEI. This CDR3 comprises 14 residues. The trim removed 2 bases at V and 6 bases at J, leaving 4 bases unmatched.

The chain couples TRBV5-1 to TRBJ1-2, with 9 bases fitting TRBD1. CDR3 size: 13 residues. Per germline, CDR1 SGHRS and CDR2 YFSETQ. With V trimmed by 5 bases and J by 8 bases, 7 bases remained unmatched. The CDR3 protein is CASSHGDRAGYTF. CDR3 coding DNA: TGCGCCAGCAGTCATGGGGACAGGGCAGGCTACACCTTC.